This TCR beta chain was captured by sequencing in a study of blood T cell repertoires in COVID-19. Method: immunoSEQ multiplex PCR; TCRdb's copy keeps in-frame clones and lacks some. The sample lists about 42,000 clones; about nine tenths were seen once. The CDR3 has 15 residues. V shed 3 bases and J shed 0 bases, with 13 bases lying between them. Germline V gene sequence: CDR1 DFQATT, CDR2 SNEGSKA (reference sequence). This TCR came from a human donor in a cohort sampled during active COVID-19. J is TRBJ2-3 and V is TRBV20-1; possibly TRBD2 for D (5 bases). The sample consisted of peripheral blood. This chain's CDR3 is CSASYPAASTDTQYF. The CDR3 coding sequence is TGCAGTGCTAGTTACCCAGCGGCGAGCACAGATACGCAGTATTTT.